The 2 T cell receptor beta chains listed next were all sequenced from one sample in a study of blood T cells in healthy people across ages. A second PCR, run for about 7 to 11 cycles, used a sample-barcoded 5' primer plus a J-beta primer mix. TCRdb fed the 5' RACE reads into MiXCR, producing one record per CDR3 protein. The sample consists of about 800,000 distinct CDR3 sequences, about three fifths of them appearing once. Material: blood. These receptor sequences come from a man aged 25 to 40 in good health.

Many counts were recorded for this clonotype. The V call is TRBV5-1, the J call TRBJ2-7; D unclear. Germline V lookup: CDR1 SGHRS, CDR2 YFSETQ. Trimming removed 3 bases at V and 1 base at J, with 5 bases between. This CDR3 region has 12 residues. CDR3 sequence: CASSSTSYEQYF. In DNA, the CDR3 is TGCGCCAGCAGCTCCACATCCTACGAGCAGTACTTC.

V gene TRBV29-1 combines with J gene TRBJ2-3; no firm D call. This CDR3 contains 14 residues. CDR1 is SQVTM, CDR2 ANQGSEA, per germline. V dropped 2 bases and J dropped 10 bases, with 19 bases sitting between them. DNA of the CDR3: TGCAGCGTTGAATGGTGGACCTCCAGCACCTCGCAGTATTTT. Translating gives CSVEWWTSSTSQYF.